This T cell receptor beta chain was recorded in a study of blood T cell repertoires in COVID-19. The study counted Cohort 3 donors as recovered given two negative PCRs, clearance, or symptom resolution. In the authors' methods: Nucleated cell number was recorded as an estimate derived from reference gene primer amplification. Some clones are missing from TCRdb's copy, which holds only in-frame ones; the method was immunoSEQ multiplex PCR. The V and J calls and clone size are taken from that table; D and trimming were inferred from the DNA. The sample contains a few hundred thousand clones, approximately 83% of which appear only once. The V gene's germline CDR1 is SGHRS and CDR2 YFSETQ. CDR3 length: 15 amino acids. With V trimmed by 3 bases and J by 0 bases, 5 bases remained unmatched.

The chain is built from TRBV5-1 and TRBJ2-5; 7 nucleotides line up with TRBD1. The sample was PBMCs or T cells enriched from blood (not recorded which). This receptor was obtained from a woman aged 50 to 60 who had recovered from COVID-19. The CDR3 spells CASSSQGTNQETQYF. The DNA of the CDR3 is TGCGCCAGCAGCTCACAGGGGACCAACCAAGAGACCCAGTACTTC.